This T cell receptor (beta chain) comes out of a study of regulatory T cells in long-lasting Graves disease. Time point here: persistent/refractory GD, antithyroid drugs over 5 years with positive TRAb. TCR sequences were obtained from RNA taken from PBMCs. Doctors identified Graves' disease using the American Thyroid Association guidelines. This clonotype was observed a few times. Both iRepertoire HTBI primers and Arm-PCR of CDR3 regions were used to build the TCR beta libraries. Via MiXCR, TCRdb re-called the multiplex PCR reads, giving one row per CDR3 protein. The data hold 600,000 to 800,000 distinct CDR3 sequences, with around 30% observed a single time. The origin of this receptor is a female donor with Graves disease. The source material was peripheral blood mononuclear cells (PBMCs), sampled when the disease was refractory, from a patient treated with antithyroid drugs.

The CDR3 loop is CSARTAGKGEQYF. The CDR3 DNA reads TGCAGTGCTAGAACAGCGGGAAAAGGAGAGCAGTACTTC. This chain joins TRBV20-1 and TRBJ2-7, with 7 bases that match TRBD2. Germline values: CDR1 DFQATT, CDR2 SNEGSKA (reference sequence). J gave up 7 bases and V 2 bases, and 8 bases lay outside the gene matches. The CDR3 loop spans 13 amino acids.